Below, one T cell receptor (beta chain) is given with its context. The protocol was immunoSEQ multiplex PCR, while the TCRdb copy is restricted to in-frame clones and leaves out a portion. The table has just under 100,000 clones, approximately 93% seen once; the top ten hold 0.18%. The CDR3 has 17 amino acids. The V and J ends lost 2 bases and 6 bases respectively, with 21 bases between them. Germline values: CDR1 LGHNA, CDR2 YNFKEQ. The source of the sample is a study of OX40 agonist ivuxolimab in advanced cancers. The sample was CD4+ or CD8+ T cells sorted from blood, taken in a trial of the OX40 agonist ivuxolimab. The genes are TRBV4-2 and TRBJ2-3; no definite D call. The clonotype originates from an adult with an advanced solid tumor such as melanoma, head and neck, liver or kidney cancer. CDR3 sequence: CASSQPTNHRTRDTQYF. Written as DNA, the CDR3 is TGTGCCAGCAGCCAACCGACAAATCACCGTACGCGGGATACGCAGTATTTT.